The entry below gives a single TCR beta chain sequence along with its context. Libraries were prepared by immunoSEQ multiplex PCR; TCRdb keeps only in-frame clonotypes and omits some of them. Of 60,000 to 75,000 clones in the sample, approximately 90% are singletons; the top ten hold more than 1.1%. This entry is derived from a study of T cell changes during pregnancy in multiple sclerosis. The CDR3 spans 15 residues. V lost 5 bases and J 0 bases, leaving 11 bases between the germline ends. Germline V gene lookup returns CDR1 SEHNR and CDR2 FQNEAQ (reference sequence). Sequences were derived from peripheral blood, sampled after pregnancy. The origin of this receptor is a female donor with multiple sclerosis, enrolled in a pregnancy study. V and J are TRBV7-9 and TRBJ2-1; no clear D. CDR3 sequence reads: CASSRQLSSYNEQFF. The CDR3, as DNA: TGTGCCAGCAGCCGACAACTCAGCTCCTACAATGAGCAGTTCTTC.